The source of this TCR beta chain is a study of beta chain features in type 1 diabetes. Of the isolated RNA, all was reverse transcribed, and so the sequenced material was expressed TCRB transcripts. TCRdb's table, derived via immunoSEQ multiplex PCR, lists solely in-frame clones and lacks some. The sample includes 600,000 to 700,000 clones, around 15% of them seen just once. Remarks on this clone: Its antigen remains unidentified.

Study results and limitations: In these data, an HLA type influence on TCRB rearrangement remained unresolved. All four CD4+ subsets of Type 1 diabetes patients contained TCRB CDR3s that were moderately but significantly shorter.

CDR1 SGHVS and CDR2 FNYEAQ come from the germline V gene. Losses at the gene ends were 5 bases for V and 7 bases for J; bases not matched to a gene: 8. This CDR3 comprises 15 residues. The source is a man between 18 and 29 years old with type 1 diabetes. The sequenced sample consisted of naive CD4+ T cells from blood. The rearrangement uses TRBV7-6 and TRBJ1-4; 9 nucleotides agree with TRBD1. Written as DNA, the CDR3 is TGTGCCAGCAGCCCGCAACAGGGGGCGAGTGAAAAACTGTTTTTT. It specifies CASSPQQGASEKLFF.